A single sample is the source of the 24 T cell receptor beta chains below, sequenced in a study of cytomegalovirus exposure and HLA in healthy donors. Use of 60 Vbeta and 13 Jbeta primers characterized the PCR. The protocol was immunoSEQ multiplex PCR, while the TCRdb copy is restricted to in-frame clones and leaves out a portion. The sample includes under 140,000 clones, about three quarters seen only once; the top ten take about 3.2%. Sequenced material: PBMCs. The source of these receptors is a woman between 55 and 75 years old in good health and CMV-seropositive.

This chain uses TRBV30 with TRBJ1-2; no clear D. Germline V gene lookup returns CDR1 GTSNPN and CDR2 SVGIG (reference sequence). The germline V and J ends were trimmed by 2 bases and 1 base, with 2 bases remaining between them. This CDR3 is built from 11 residues. CDR3 nucleotide sequence: TGTGCCTGGAGTCGTAACTATGGCTACACCTTC. Protein sequence: CAWSRNYGYTF.

The chain uses TRBV28 and TRBJ2-3; TRBD1 matches 7 bases. V gave up 6 bases and J gave up 4 bases; unmatched junction bases: 4. Germline CDR1 and CDR2: MDHEN and SYDVKM. The CDR3 has 13 residues. The DNA for the CDR3 is TGTGCCAGCAGAAAACAGGGGTCAGATACGCAGTATTTT. Amino acids: CASRKQGSDTQYF.

The chain combines TRBV2 with TRBJ2-5; 8 bases agree with TRBD2. The CDR3 consists of 16 residues. CDR1 SNHLY and CDR2 FYNNEI come from the germline V gene. V was pared by 3 bases and J by 5 bases, with 11 bases of the junction left unmatched. CDR3 DNA sequence: TGTGCCAGCAGTGAGTTCGGGAGGGGTAAAGTTGAGACCCAGTACTTC. This translates into CASSEFGRGKVETQYF.

The chain is built from TRBV9 and TRBJ2-3; D is perhaps TRBD1 (6 bases). Germline V CDR1 and CDR2: SGDLS, YYNGEE. The CDR3 is made up of 14 amino acids. Trimming shortened V by 3 bases and J by 5 bases, and 13 bases separated the two germline ends. This chain's CDR3 is CASSAWTAIDTQYF. CDR3 DNA: TGTGCCAGCAGCGCTTGGACAGCAATAGATACGCAGTATTTT.

This chain links TRBV15 with TRBJ2-5, with a weak D call TRBD2 (6 bases). Germline V CDR1 and CDR2: LNHNV, YYDKDF (reference sequence). This CDR3 has 17 residues. V shed 0 bases and J shed 0 bases, with 14 bases lying between them. The CDR3 reads CATSRDLPRDYQETQYF. The CDR3 bases are TGTGCCACCAGCAGAGATCTACCCCGGGACTACCAAGAGACCCAGTACTTC. Full variable domain (missing parts from reference TRBV15 and TRBJ2-5): DAMVIQNPRYQVTQFGKPVTLSCSQTLNHNVMYWYQQKSSQAPKLLFHYYDKDFNNEADTPDNFQSRRPNTSFCFLDIRSPGLGDTAMYLCATSRDLPRDYQETQYFGPGTRLLVL.

Regarding this clone: A junction end diverges from the germline sequence, so it may reflect a read error. The DNA for the CDR3 is TGTGCCAGCAGCCCGCATAACAGGGTTGAAGCTTCCTTT. Its protein is CASSPHNRVEASF. V is TRBV5-5 and J is TRBJ1-1, with TRBD1 as a possible D gene (6 bases). Germline V lookup: CDR1 SGHKS, CDR2 YYEKEE (reference sequence). The CDR3 totals 13 residues.

J is TRBJ2-3 and V is TRBV7-9; 9 nucleotides align to TRBD1. This CDR3 has 18 residues. Trimming removed 5 bases from V and 3 bases from J; junction bases left unmatched: 15. Germline V lookup: CDR1 SEHNR, CDR2 FQNEAQ (reference sequence). CDR3 region: CASSPHRWGGTGTDTQYF. DNA for the CDR3: TGTGCCAGCAGCCCCCACCGGTGGGGAGGGACAGGGACAGATACGCAGTATTTT.

This clone was observed a single time. The rearrangement joins TRBV9 to TRBJ1-2; D is uncertain. Germline values: CDR1 SGDLS, CDR2 YYNGEE. V was pared by 1 base and J by 7 bases, with 20 bases between. The CDR3 is 16 amino acids. As DNA, the CDR3 is TGTGCCAGCAGCGTATTCCCACCCCCTCTAAGCGGTGGCTACACCTTC. Translation: CASSVFPPPLSGGYTF.

This chain uses TRBV6-4 with TRBJ1-1; D is uncertain. This CDR3 has 13 residues. Trimming took off 6 bases at V and 0 bases at J, with 8 bases between the two ends. The germline gives CDR1 MRHNA, CDR2 SNTAGT. For the CDR3, the DNA is TGTGCCAGCAGATACAGAGTGAACACTGAAGCTTTCTTT. Its translation: CASRYRVNTEAFF.

The table lists this clone with a few counts. The genes are TRBV11-2 and TRBJ2-2; the D gene is possibly TRBD2 (5 bases). Germline CDR1 is SGHAT and CDR2 is FQNNGV. The CDR3 loop spans 14 amino acids. V shed 5 bases and J shed 2 bases, with 9 bases lying between them. CDR3 amino acids: CASSRRGNTGELFF. Here the CDR3 DNA reads TGTGCCAGCAGCCGTCGGGGTAACACCGGGGAGCTGTTTTTT. The variable domain in full, completed from reference TRBV11-2 and TRBJ2-2, reads EAGVAQSPRYKIIEKRQSVAFWCNPISGHATLYWYQQILGQGPKLLIQFQNNGVVDDSQLPKDRFSAERLKGVDSTLKIQPAKLEDSAVYLCASSRRGNTGELFFGEGSRLTVL.

In its sample, this clone was seen a few times. The chain links TRBV4-2 to TRBJ2-1; perhaps TRBD2 as D (5 bases). Trimming left V 7 bases short and J 2 bases short, with 21 bases between. The CDR3 covers 17 residues. Germline V CDR1 and CDR2: LGHNA, YNFKEQ. CDR3 sequence reads: CASTSETRRKTYNEQFF. The CDR3 region has the DNA TGTGCCAGCACCTCTGAAACTAGGAGAAAGACCTACAATGAGCAGTTCTTC.

The chain has TRBV11-2 and TRBJ2-4; D perhaps matches TRBD2 (5 bases). CDR3 length equals 13 residues. Trimming removed 6 bases at V and 7 bases at J, with 13 bases between. Per the germline V gene, CDR1 is SGHAT and CDR2 is FQNNGV. The CDR3 reads CASSQTGKNIQYF. In DNA form, the CDR3 reads TGTGCCAGCAGTCAGACCGGGAAGAACATTCAGTACTTC.

V usage is TRBV18 and J usage is TRBJ2-1, with a tentative D call TRBD2 (5 bases). Looked up from germline, CDR1 is KGHSH and CDR2 is LQKENI. V was clipped by 8 bases and J by 0 bases, with 14 bases between them. The CDR3 runs 15 residues. The DNA of the CDR3 is TGTGCCAGCACCGAGGGTTACATCTCCTACAATGAGCAGTTCTTC. Translation gives CASTEGYISYNEQFF.

CDR3 in DNA: TGTGCCAGCAGTTCCCCGGGACAGGTCCAAGAGACCCAGTACTTC. Translated, it gives CASSSPGQVQETQYF. This chain joins TRBV28 and TRBJ2-5; 8 bases align to TRBD1. The CDR3 has 15 amino acids. The germline CDR1 and CDR2 sequences are MDHEN and SYDVKM. V dropped 4 bases and J dropped 1; count of bases not matched to a gene: 5.

The chain recombines TRBV6-1 with TRBJ2-7, with D perhaps TRBD1 (6 bases). V was shortened by 9 bases and J by 6 bases, with 18 bases between the two germline ends. The CDR3 totals 13 residues. Germline V gene sequence: CDR1 MNHNS, CDR2 SASEGT. The CDR3 spells CASLENRELEQYF. The CDR3 nucleotides are TGTGCCAGTTTAGAGAACAGGGAGCTCGAGCAGTACTTC.

This clone was observed a few times. The chain joins TRBV30 to TRBJ2-3; 9 bases are shared with TRBD2. Trimming cost V 2 bases and J 7 bases; bases outside gene matches: 10. Germline CDR1 and CDR2: GTSNPN and SVGIG (reference sequence). CDR3 length: 15 amino acids. In DNA form, the CDR3 reads TGTGCCTGGAGTCGGTCTAGCGGGGCCGCGAATACGCAGTATTTT. Protein: CAWSRSSGAANTQYF.

The CDR3 DNA follows: TGTGCCAGCAGCCCCCGTACAGGGCCCTATGGCTACACCTTC. It codes for CASSPRTGPYGYTF. The rearrangement links TRBV9 to TRBJ1-2, with a possible D match to TRBD1 (6 bases). The CDR3 loop spans 14 amino acids. Trimming removed 4 bases from V and 4 bases from J, with 14 bases in between. Germline V gene sequence: CDR1 SGDLS, CDR2 YYNGEE.

The V and J genes are TRBV5-5 and TRBJ2-3; TRBD2 matches 9 bases. V shed 3 bases and J 2 bases; nucleotides not matched to a gene: 7. This CDR3 comprises 16 residues. Germline values: CDR1 SGHKS, CDR2 YYEKEE (reference sequence). This chain's CDR3 is CASSWLAGTTTDTQYF. CDR3 DNA: TGTGCCAGCAGCTGGCTAGCGGGGACAACCACAGATACGCAGTATTTT.

The chain recombines TRBV2 with TRBJ1-1; D gene uncertain. Germline CDR1 and CDR2: SNHLY and FYNNEI. Trimming removed 8 bases from V and 4 bases from J, with 14 bases in between. CDR3 length: 13 amino acids. The CDR3 DNA is TGTGCCAGCCGCATACGGGGAGGCACTGAAGCTTTCTTT. Its translation is CASRIRGGTEAFF.

The rearrangement uses TRBV7-9 and TRBJ1-5; no clear D gene. V was pared by 5 bases and J by 6 bases, with 8 bases between. CDR1 is SEHNR and CDR2 is FQNEAQ in the germline V gene (reference sequence). The CDR3 contains 12 residues. This chain's CDR3 is CASSMGSQPQHF. In DNA form, the CDR3 reads TGTGCCAGCAGCATGGGGAGTCAGCCCCAGCATTTT.

This clone was seen a handful of times. This chain uses TRBV6-4 with TRBJ1-1; D perhaps matches TRBD1 (6 bases). Trimming took off 4 bases at V and 1 base at J, with 10 bases between the two ends. The CDR3 consists of 14 residues. Germline CDR1 and CDR2: MRHNA and SNTAGT. The CDR3 coding sequence is TGTGCCAGCAGTGGTGGCAGGGGGAACACTGAAGCTTTCTTT. Its translation is CASSGGRGNTEAFF.

J is TRBJ2-5 and V is TRBV6-5; possibly TRBD1 for D (6 bases). With 4 bases removed from V and 2 bases from J, the gap between germline ends came to 11 bases. CDR1 is MNHEY and CDR2 is SVGAGI in the germline V gene. This CDR3 contains 14 residues. The CDR3 DNA is TGTGCCAGCAGTTCACTAGGGGGACAAGAGACCCAGTACTTC. Protein product: CASSSLGGQETQYF.

This clone was counted between two and nine times. This sequence joins TRBV6-1 and TRBJ2-7; 10 bases map to TRBD1. CDR1 and CDR2 (germline): MNHNS, SASEGT. V lost 1 base and J lost 2; bases outside the gene matches: 5. The CDR3 runs 16 residues. This chain's CDR3 is CASSEEGQGSTYEQYF. CDR3 nucleotide sequence: TGTGCCAGCAGTGAAGAGGGACAGGGGTCCACCTACGAGCAGTACTTC.

This chain connects TRBV9 to TRBJ1-1, with TRBD1 matching 7 bases. V lost 4 bases to trimming and J lost 5 bases; unmatched junction nucleotides: 8. Per germline, CDR1 SGDLS and CDR2 YYNGEE. This CDR3 spans 14 amino acids. The CDR3 nucleotides read TGTGCCAGCAGCCGTCGACAGGGTGGGACTGAAGCTTTCTTT. This translates into CASSRRQGGTEAFF.